What follows is one T cell receptor (beta chain) and its context. The antigen remains undetermined. The sample comes from a study of blood T cells in healthy people across ages. A second PCR of about 6 to 12 cycles used a sample-barcoded 5' primer and a J-beta primer mix. Every sample gave at least 3 million paired-end reads containing CDR3. MiXCR, run by TCRdb on the 5' RACE reads, gives a single entry per CDR3 protein. This table holds 1.8 million or so distinct CDR3 sequences, about 39% found once. V lost 0 bases and J lost 3, with 8 bases in between. This CDR3 is built from 14 residues. Germline CDR1 and CDR2: DFQATT and SNEGSKA (reference sequence). Samples each yielded at least 5 micrograms of total RNA. Study-wide findings and caveats: The study regarded diversity estimates from one million T cells as underestimates. The donors' CMV status was not determined, possibly confounding changes in expanded clonotypes.

The sequencing sample was made of blood. The gene calls are TRBV20-1 and TRBJ1-4; no reliable D call. The TCR comes from a human donor in good health. The CDR3: CSARDEVANEKLFF. Written as DNA, the CDR3 is TGCAGTGCTAGAGATGAAGTGGCTAATGAAAAACTGTTTTTT.